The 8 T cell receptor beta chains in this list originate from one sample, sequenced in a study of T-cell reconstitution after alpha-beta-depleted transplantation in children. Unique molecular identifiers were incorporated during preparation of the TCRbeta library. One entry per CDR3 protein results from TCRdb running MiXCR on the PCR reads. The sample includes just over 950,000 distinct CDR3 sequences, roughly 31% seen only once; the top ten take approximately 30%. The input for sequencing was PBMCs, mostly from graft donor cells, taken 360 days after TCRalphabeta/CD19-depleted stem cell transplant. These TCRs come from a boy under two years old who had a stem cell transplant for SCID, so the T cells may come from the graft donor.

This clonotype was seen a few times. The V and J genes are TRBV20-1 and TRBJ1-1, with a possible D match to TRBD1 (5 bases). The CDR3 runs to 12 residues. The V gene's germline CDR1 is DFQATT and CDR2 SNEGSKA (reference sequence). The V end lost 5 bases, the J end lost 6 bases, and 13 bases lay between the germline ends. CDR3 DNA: TGCAGTGCTGGGACTCCACAATCTGAAGCTTTCTTT. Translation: CSAGTPQSEAFF.

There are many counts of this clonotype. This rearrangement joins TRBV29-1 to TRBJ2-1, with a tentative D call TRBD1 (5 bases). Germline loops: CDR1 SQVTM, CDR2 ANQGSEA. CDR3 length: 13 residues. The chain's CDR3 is CGVRVVSYNEQFF. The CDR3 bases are TGCGGAGTCAGGGTGGTCTCCTACAATGAGCAGTTCTTC.

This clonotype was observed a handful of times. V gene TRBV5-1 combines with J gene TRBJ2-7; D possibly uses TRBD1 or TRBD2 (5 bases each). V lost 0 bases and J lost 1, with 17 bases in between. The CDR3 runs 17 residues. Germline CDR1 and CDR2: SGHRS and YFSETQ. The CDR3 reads CASSLGVMGDGSYEQYF. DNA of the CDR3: TGCGCCAGCAGCTTGGGTGTGATGGGGGATGGGTCCTACGAGCAGTACTTC.

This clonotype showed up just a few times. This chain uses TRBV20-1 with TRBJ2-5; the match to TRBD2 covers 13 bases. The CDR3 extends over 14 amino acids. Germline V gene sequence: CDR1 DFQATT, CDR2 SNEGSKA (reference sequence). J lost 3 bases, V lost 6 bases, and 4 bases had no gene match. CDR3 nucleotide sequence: TGCAGTGCCAGGACTAGCGGGGGCAAAGAGACCCAGTACTTC. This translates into CSARTSGGKETQYF.

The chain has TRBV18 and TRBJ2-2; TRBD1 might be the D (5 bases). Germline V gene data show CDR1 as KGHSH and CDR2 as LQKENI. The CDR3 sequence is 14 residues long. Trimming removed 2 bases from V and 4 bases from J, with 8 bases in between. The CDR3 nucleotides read TGTGCCAGCTCACCAGACAGCCGCACCGGGGAGCTGTTTTTT. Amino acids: CASSPDSRTGELFF.

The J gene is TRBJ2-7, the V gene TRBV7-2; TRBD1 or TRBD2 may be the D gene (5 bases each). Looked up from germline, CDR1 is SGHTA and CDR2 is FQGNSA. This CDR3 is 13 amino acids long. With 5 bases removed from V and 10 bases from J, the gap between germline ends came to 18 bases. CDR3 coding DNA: TGTGCCAGCAGCCGAGGGGTGGACGATTACCAGTACTTC. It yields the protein CASSRGVDDYQYF.

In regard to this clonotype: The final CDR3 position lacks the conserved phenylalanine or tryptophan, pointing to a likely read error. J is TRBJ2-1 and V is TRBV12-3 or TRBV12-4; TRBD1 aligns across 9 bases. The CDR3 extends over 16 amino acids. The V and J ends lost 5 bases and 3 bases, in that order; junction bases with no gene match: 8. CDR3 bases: TGTGCCAGCAGTGACACCGGACAGGGGATCTACAATGAGCAGTTCTCC. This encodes CASSDTGQGIYNEQFS.

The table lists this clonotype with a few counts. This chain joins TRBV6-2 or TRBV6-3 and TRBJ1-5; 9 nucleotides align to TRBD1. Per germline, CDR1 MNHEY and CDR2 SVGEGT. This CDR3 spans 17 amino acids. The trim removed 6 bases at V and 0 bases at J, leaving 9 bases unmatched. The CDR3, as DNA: TGTGCCAGCAGCATATTCGGACAGGGGTTTAGCAATCAGCCCCAGCATTTT. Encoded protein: CASSIFGQGFSNQPQHF.